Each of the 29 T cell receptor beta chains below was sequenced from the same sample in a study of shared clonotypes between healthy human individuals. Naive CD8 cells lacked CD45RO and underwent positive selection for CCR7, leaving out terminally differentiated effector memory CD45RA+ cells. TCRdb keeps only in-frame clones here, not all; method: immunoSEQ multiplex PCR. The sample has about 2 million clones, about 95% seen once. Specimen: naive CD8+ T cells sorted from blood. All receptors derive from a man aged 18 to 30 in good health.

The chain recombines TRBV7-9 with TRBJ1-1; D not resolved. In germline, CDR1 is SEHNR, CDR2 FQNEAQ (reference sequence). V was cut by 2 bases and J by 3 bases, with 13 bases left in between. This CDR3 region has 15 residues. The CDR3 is CASSLLDSLDTEAFF. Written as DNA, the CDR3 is TGTGCCAGCAGCTTATTGGATAGTCTGGACACTGAAGCTTTCTTT. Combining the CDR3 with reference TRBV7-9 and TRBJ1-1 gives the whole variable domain DTGVSQNPRHKITKRGQNVTFRCDPISEHNRLYWYRQTLGQGPEFLTYFQNEAQLEKSRLLSDRFSAERPKGSFSTLEIQRTEQGDSAMYLCASSLLDSLDTEAFFGQGTRLTVV.

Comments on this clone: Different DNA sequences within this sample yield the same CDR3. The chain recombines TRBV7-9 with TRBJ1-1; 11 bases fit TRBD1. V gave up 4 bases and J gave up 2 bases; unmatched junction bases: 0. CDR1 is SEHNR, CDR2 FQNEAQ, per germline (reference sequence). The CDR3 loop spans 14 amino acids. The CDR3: CASSWTGGNTEAFF. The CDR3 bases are TGTGCCAGCAGCTGGACAGGGGGCAACACTGAAGCTTTCTTT.

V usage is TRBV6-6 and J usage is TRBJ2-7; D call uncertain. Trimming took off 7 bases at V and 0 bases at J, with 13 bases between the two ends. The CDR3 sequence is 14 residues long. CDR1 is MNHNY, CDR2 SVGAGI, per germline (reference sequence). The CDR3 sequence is CASTPAGVSYEQYF. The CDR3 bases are TGTGCCAGCACCCCGGCTGGGGTCTCCTACGAGCAGTACTTC.

CDR3 sequence: CASSQEGAVNTEAFF. DNA of the CDR3: TGCGCCAGCAGCCAAGAGGGGGCAGTGAACACTGAAGCTTTCTTT. This chain links TRBV4-1 with TRBJ1-1; a possible D gene is TRBD1 (6 bases). Germline V gene lookup returns CDR1 MGHRA and CDR2 YSYEKL. The V gene lost 0 bases and the J gene lost 0 bases, with 8 bases spanning the gap. The CDR3 runs to 15 residues.

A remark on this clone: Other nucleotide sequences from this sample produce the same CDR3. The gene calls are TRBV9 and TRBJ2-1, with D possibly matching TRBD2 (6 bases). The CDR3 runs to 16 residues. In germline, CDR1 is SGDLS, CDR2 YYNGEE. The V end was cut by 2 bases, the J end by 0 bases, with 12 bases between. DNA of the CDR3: TGTGCCAGCAGCGTCGGTAGCGGCTACTCCTACAATGAGCAGTTCTTC. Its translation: CASSVGSGYSYNEQFF.

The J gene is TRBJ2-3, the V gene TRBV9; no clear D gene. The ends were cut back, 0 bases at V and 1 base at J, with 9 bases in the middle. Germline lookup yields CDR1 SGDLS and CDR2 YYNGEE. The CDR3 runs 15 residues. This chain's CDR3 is CASSVGRGGTDTQYF. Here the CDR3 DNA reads TGTGCCAGCAGCGTAGGGCGTGGGGGCACAGATACGCAGTATTTT.

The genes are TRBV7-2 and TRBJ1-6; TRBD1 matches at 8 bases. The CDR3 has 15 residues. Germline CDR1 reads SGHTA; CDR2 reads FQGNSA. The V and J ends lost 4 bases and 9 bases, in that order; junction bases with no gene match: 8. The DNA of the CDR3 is TGTGCCAGCAGCTCAGGACAGGGATTGGGTTCACCCCTCCACTTT. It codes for CASSSGQGLGSPLHF.

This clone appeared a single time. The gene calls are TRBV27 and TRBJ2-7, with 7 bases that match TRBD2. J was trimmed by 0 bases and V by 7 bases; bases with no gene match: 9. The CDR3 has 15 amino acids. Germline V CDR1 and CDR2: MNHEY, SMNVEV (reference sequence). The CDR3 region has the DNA TGTGCCAGCACCTCGCTGGCTAGCGGCTCCTACGAGCAGTACTTC. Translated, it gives CASTSLASGSYEQYF.

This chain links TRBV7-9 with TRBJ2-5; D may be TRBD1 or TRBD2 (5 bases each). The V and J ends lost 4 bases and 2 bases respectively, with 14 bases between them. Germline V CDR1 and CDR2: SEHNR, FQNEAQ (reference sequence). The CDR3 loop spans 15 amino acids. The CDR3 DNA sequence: TGTGCCAGCAGCTCCTACGAGGGGCGTCAAGAGACCCAGTACTTC. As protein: CASSSYEGRQETQYF.

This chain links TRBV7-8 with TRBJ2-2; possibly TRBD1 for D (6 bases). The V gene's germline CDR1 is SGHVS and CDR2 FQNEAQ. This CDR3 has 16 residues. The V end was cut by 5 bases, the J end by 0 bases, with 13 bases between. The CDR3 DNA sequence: TGTGCCAGCAGCGTAAACTCAGGGGCGAACACCGGGGAGCTGTTTTTT. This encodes CASSVNSGANTGELFF.

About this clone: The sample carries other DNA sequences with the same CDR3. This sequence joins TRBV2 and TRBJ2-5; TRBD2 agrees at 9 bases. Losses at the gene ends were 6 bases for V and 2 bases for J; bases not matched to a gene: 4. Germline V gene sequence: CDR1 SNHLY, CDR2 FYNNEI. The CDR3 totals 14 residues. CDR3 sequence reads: CASRGLADQETQYF. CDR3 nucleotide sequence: TGTGCCAGCAGGGGACTAGCTGATCAAGAGACCCAGTACTTC.

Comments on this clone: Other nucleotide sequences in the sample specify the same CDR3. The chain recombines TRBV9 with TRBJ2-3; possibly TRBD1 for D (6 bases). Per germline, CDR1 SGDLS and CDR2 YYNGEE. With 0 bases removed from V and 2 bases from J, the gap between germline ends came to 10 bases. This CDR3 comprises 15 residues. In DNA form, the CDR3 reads TGTGCCAGCAGCGTAGGAGGGGGACCCACAGATACGCAGTATTTT. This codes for CASSVGGGPTDTQYF.

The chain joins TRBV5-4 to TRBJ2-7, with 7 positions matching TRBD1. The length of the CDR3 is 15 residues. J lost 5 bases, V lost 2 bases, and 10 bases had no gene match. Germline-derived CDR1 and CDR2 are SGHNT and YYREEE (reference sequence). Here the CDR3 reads CASSLKGAKYDEQYF. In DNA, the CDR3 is TGTGCCAGCAGCTTAAAGGGGGCGAAGTATGACGAGCAGTACTTC.

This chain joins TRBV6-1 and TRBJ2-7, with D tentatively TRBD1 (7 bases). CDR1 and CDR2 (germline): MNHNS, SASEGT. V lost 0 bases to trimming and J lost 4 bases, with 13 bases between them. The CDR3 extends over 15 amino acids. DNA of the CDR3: TGTGCCAGCAGTGAAGCCGGATCAGGGGGGTACGAGCAGTACTTC. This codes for CASSEAGSGGYEQYF.

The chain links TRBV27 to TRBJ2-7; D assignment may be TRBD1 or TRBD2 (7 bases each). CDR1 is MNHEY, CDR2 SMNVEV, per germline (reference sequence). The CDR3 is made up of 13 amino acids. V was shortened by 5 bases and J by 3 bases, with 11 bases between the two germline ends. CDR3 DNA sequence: TGTGCCAGCAGTATCAGGGGGGGCTACGAGCAGTACTTC. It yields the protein CASSIRGGYEQYF.

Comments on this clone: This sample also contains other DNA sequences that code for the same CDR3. CDR3 sequence reads: CASSSGRAYEQYF. CDR3 bases: TGTGCCAGCAGCTCAGGCAGGGCCTACGAGCAGTACTTC. This chain joins TRBV7-2 and TRBJ2-7; TRBD1 might be the D (5 bases). Per germline, CDR1 SGHTA and CDR2 FQGNSA. Trimming removed 4 bases from V and 2 bases from J, with 9 bases in between. The CDR3 has 13 residues.

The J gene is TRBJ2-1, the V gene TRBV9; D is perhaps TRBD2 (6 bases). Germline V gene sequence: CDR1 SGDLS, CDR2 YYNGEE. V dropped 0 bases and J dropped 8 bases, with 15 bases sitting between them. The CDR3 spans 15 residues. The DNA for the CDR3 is TGTGCCAGCAGCGTAGGAGCGGGCACCGGGGATGAGCAGTTCTTC. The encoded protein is CASSVGAGTGDEQFF.

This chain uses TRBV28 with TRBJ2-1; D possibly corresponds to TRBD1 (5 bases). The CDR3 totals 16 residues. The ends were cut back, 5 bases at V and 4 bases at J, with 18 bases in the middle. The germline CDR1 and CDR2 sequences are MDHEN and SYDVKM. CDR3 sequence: CASSETGRLSYNEQFF. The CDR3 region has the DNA TGTGCCAGCAGTGAAACAGGACGGCTCTCTTACAATGAGCAGTTCTTC.

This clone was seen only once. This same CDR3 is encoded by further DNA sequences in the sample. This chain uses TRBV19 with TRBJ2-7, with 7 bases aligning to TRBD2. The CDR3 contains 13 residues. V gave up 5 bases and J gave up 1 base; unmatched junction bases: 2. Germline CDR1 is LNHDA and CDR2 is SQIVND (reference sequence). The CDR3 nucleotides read TGTGCCAGTAGTGCCGGGGGGTCCTACGAGCAGTACTTC. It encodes CASSAGGSYEQYF.

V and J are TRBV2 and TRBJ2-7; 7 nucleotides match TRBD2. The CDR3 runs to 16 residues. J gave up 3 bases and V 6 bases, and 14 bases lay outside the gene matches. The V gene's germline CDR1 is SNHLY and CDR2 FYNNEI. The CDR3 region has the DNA TGTGCCAGCAGGGTTGGGGCGGGAGACAGCGACTACGAGCAGTACTTC. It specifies CASRVGAGDSDYEQYF.

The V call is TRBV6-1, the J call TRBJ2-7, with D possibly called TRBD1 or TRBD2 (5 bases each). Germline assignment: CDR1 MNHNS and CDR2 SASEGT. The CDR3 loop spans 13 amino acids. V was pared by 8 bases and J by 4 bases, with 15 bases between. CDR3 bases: TGTGCCAGCGAGGGGATCGGAGCTTACGAGCAGTACTTC. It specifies CASEGIGAYEQYF.

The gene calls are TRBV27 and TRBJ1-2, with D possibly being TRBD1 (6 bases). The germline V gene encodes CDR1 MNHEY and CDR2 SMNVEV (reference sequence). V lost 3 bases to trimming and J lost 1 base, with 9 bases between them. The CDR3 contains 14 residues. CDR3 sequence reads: CASSFTDSNYGYTF. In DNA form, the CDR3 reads TGTGCCAGCAGTTTTACGGACAGTAACTATGGCTACACCTTC.

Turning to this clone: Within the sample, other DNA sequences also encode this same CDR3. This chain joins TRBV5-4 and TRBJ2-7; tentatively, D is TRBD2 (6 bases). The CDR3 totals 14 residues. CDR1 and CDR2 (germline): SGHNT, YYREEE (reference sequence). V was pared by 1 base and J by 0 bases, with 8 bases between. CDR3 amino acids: CASSLWGVSYEQYF. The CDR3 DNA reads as TGTGCCAGCAGCTTGTGGGGGGTCTCCTACGAGCAGTACTTC.

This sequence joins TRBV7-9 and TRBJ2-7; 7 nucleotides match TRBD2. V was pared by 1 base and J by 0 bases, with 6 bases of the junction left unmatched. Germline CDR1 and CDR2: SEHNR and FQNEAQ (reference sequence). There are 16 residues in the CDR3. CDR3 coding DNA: TGTGCCAGCAGCTTAGTGGCGCGGGGGAGCTCCTACGAGCAGTACTTC. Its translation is CASSLVARGSSYEQYF.

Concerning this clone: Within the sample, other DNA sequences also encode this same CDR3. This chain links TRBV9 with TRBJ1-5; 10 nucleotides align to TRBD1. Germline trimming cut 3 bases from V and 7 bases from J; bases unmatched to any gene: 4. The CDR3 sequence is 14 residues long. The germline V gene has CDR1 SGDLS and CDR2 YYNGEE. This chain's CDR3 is CASSAGTGVQPQHF. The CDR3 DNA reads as TGTGCCAGCAGCGCCGGGACAGGGGTACAGCCCCAGCATTTT.

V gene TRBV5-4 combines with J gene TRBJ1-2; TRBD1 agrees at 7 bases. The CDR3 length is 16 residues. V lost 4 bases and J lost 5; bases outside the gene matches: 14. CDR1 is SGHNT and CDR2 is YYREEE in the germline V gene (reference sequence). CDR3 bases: TGTGCCAGCAGCCCCTCCTCCACAGGGGTGTATTATGGCTACACCTTC. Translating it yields CASSPSSTGVYYGYTF.

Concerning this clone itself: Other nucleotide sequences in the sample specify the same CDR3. Here the CDR3 reads CASSRQGTYEQYF. CDR3 coding DNA: TGTGCCAGCAGCCGACAGGGTACCTACGAGCAGTACTTC. This chain uses TRBV7-9 with TRBJ2-7, with 7 bases matching TRBD1. The germline V gene has CDR1 SEHNR and CDR2 FQNEAQ (reference sequence). CDR3 length equals 13 residues. The V and J ends lost 5 bases and 2 bases, in that order; junction bases with no gene match: 3.

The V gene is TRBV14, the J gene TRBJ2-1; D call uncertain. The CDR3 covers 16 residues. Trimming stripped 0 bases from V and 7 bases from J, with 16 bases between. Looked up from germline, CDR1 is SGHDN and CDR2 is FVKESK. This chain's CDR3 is CASSQDAAGRWNEQFF. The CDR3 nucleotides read TGTGCCAGCAGCCAAGACGCGGCAGGCCGGTGGAATGAGCAGTTCTTC.

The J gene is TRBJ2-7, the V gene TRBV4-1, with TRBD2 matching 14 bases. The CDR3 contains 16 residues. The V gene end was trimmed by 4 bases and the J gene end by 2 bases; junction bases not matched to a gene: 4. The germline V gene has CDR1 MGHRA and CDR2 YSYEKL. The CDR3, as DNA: TGCGCCAGCAGCCCAGGGACTAGCGGGAGCCCCTACGAGCAGTACTTC. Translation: CASSPGTSGSPYEQYF.